Below, 17 T cell receptor beta chains from the same sample are listed, as sequenced in a study of molecular identifiers for immune sequencing clone quantification. Using its own MiXCR run on the PCR reads, TCRdb lists one record per CDR3 protein. The table includes about 510,000 distinct CDR3 sequences, about a quarter detected once. What was sequenced was naive CD8+ T cells from blood, with Jurkat cell RNA spiked in. Subset meaning: FACS-sorted CD8+CD4-CCR7+CD45RA+ naive T cells. All receptors derive from a human donor in good health. Some libraries in this study had Jurkat cell RNA spiked in.

The chain couples TRBV27 to TRBJ2-6; D not certain. Between the trimmed V and J ends, which lost 2 bases and 4 bases, there was a span of 12 bases. Germline loops: CDR1 MNHEY, CDR2 SMNVEV (reference sequence). The length of the CDR3 is 16 residues. DNA of the CDR3: TGTGCCAGCAGTTTAATTGTGGGTACGGGGGCCAACGTCCTGACTTTC. It encodes CASSLIVGTGANVLTF.

The sample holds one count of this clonotype. This may stem from a read error, because a much larger clone lies one nucleotide away. The chain combines TRBV30 with TRBJ2-3; 12 positions agree with TRBD2. Germline V CDR1 and CDR2: GTSNPN, SVGIG (reference sequence). The CDR3 consists of 16 residues. The CDR3 loop reads CAWSLGLAGLTDTRYF. The DNA for the CDR3 is TGTGCCTGGTCCTTAGGACTAGCGGGGCTCACAGATACGCGGTATTTT. Variable domain in full (rest from reference TRBV30 and TRBJ2-3): SQTIHQWPATLVQPVGSPLSLECTVEGTSNPNLYWYRQAAGRGLQLLFYSVGIGQISSEVPQNLSASRPQDRQFILSSKKLLLSDSGFYLCAWSLGLAGLTDTRYFGPGTRLTVL.

Many counts were recorded for this clonotype. The J gene is TRBJ2-7, the V gene TRBV7-8, with 9 bases that match TRBD1. After removal of 3 bases from V and 5 bases from J, the junction contained 8 bases not matched to a gene. The CDR3 length is 15 residues. CDR1 SGHVS and CDR2 FQNEAQ come from the germline V gene. The CDR3 DNA reads TGTGCCAGCAGCTTCCCGGGACAGGGCGTGAACGAGCAGTACTTC. Translating gives CASSFPGQGVNEQYF.

This clonotype was recorded a few times. The chain uses TRBV6-2 or TRBV6-3 and TRBJ2-6; TRBD2 agrees at 12 bases. Germline V gene lookup returns CDR1 MNHEY and CDR2 SVGEGT. The V gene end was trimmed by 1 base and the J gene end by 2 bases; junction bases not matched to a gene: 0. The CDR3 covers 17 residues. The CDR3 is CASSYWTSGTGANVLTF. CDR3 nucleotides: TGTGCCAGCAGTTACTGGACTAGCGGGACTGGGGCCAACGTCCTGACTTTC.

In this sample, this clonotype turned up a few times. The chain couples TRBV5-4 to TRBJ2-7, with 12 positions matching TRBD2. The V gene end was trimmed by 2 bases and the J gene end by 5 bases; junction bases not matched to a gene: 8. The germline V gene has CDR1 SGHNT and CDR2 YYREEE (reference sequence). The CDR3 length is 16 residues. The CDR3 region is CASSFHWTSGVNEQYF. The CDR3 coding sequence is TGTGCCAGCAGCTTCCACTGGACTAGCGGGGTAAACGAGCAGTACTTC.

The chain links TRBV20-1 to TRBJ2-7; the match to TRBD1 covers 7 bases. Germline CDR1 reads DFQATT; CDR2 reads SNEGSKA (reference sequence). The V gene end was trimmed by 3 bases and the J gene end by 2 bases; junction bases not matched to a gene: 7. CDR3 size: 14 residues. The CDR3 loop reads CSASLGQHTYEQYF. DNA for the CDR3: TGCAGTGCTAGTTTGGGACAGCATACCTACGAGCAGTACTTC.

This rearrangement joins TRBV19 to TRBJ1-5; D call uncertain. Germline values: CDR1 LNHDA, CDR2 SQIVND (reference sequence). This CDR3 contains 15 residues. The V gene lost 6 bases and the J gene lost 1 base, with 13 bases spanning the gap. CDR3 amino acids: CASRPTTSSNQPQHF. The CDR3, as DNA: TGTGCCAGTAGGCCGACAACCTCGAGCAATCAGCCCCAGCATTTT. Complete variable domain (other parts from reference TRBV19 and TRBJ1-5): DGGITQSPKYLFRKEGQNVTLSCEQNLNHDAMYWYRQDPGQGLRLIYYSQIVNDFQKGDIAEGYSVSREKKESFPLTVTSAQKNPTAFYLCASRPTTSSNQPQHFGDGTRLSIL.

Only a few counts were recorded for this clonotype. V usage is TRBV4-1 and J usage is TRBJ1-1; the D is unclear. The CDR3 covers 15 residues. Trimming took off 4 bases at V and 0 bases at J, with 12 bases between the two ends. Per germline, CDR1 MGHRA and CDR2 YSYEKL. CDR3 sequence reads: CASSLEGPMNTEAFF. In DNA form, the CDR3 reads TGCGCCAGCAGCCTTGAGGGCCCTATGAACACTGAAGCTTTCTTT.

A few counts support this clonotype. The V call is TRBV6-2 or TRBV6-3, the J call TRBJ2-1, with TRBD2 identical over 11 bases. Germline CDR1 MNHEY, CDR2 SVGEGT. Unmatched junction bases numbered 4, after V lost 6 bases and J lost 3 bases. The CDR3 has 15 amino acids. The CDR3 DNA reads TGTGCCAGCAGACTGACTAGCGGGATCTACAATGAGCAGTTCTTC. This encodes CASRLTSGIYNEQFF.

The J gene is TRBJ2-5, the V gene TRBV6-5; D gene uncertain. Germline lookup yields CDR1 MNHEY and CDR2 SVGAGI. The CDR3 sequence is 13 residues long. V was pared by 2 bases and J by 9 bases, with 13 bases between. The CDR3 coding sequence is TGTGCCAGCAGTTACGGCCCGGTTGATCCCCAGTACTTC. Protein product: CASSYGPVDPQYF.

In its sample, this clonotype was seen a few times. The chain links TRBV7-9 to TRBJ1-4; D gene ambiguous. Germline values: CDR1 SEHNR, CDR2 FQNEAQ (reference sequence). V gave up 1 base and J gave up 7 bases, with 13 bases separating them. The CDR3 totals 15 residues. CDR3 in DNA: TGTGCCAGCAGCTTAGTTCCCGGAGAGGGTGAAAAACTGTTTTTT. It yields the protein CASSLVPGEGEKLFF. Using reference TRBV7-9 and TRBJ1-4 for the parts outside the CDR3, the full variable domain is DTGVSQNPRHKITKRGQNVTFRCDPISEHNRLYWYRQTLGQGPEFLTYFQNEAQLEKSRLLSDRFSAERPKGSFSTLEIQRTEQGDSAMYLCASSLVPGEGEKLFFGSGTQLSVL.

The chain combines TRBV2 with TRBJ1-1; D is undetermined. The V and J ends lost 7 bases and 4 bases respectively, with 13 bases between them. The CDR3 sequence is 13 residues long. CDR1 is SNHLY, CDR2 FYNNEI, per germline. The CDR3 sequence: CASNPNPGTEAFF. CDR3 DNA: TGTGCCAGCAATCCAAACCCTGGCACTGAAGCTTTCTTT.

DNA of the CDR3: TGTGCCAGCAGCCATGGGTCCGGGACAGGGACTAGCAATCAGCCCCAGCATTTT. Protein sequence: CASSHGSGTGTSNQPQHF. V gene TRBV3-1 combines with J gene TRBJ1-5; 9 nucleotides align to TRBD1. Trimming took 3 bases from V and 0 from J; bases not matched to a gene: 9. Germline values: CDR1 LGHDT, CDR2 YNNKEL (reference sequence). This CDR3 is built from 18 residues.

The V call is TRBV12-3 or TRBV12-4, the J call TRBJ2-3; TRBD2 matches 9 bases. Trimming removed 5 bases from V and 4 bases from J; junction bases left unmatched: 4. The CDR3 consists of 14 residues. This chain's CDR3 is CASSITSGSDTQYF. In nucleotides, the CDR3 is TGTGCCAGCAGTATTACTAGCGGGTCAGATACGCAGTATTTT.

This clonotype occurred many times. The gene calls are TRBV5-6 and TRBJ2-7, with TRBD2 matching 7 bases. Germline CDR1 and CDR2: SGHDT and YYEEEE. After removal of 0 bases from V and 2 bases from J, the junction contained 5 bases not matched to a gene. CDR3 size: 15 residues. For the CDR3, the DNA is TGTGCCAGCAGCTTGGTGGGAGGGCCTACCTACGAGCAGTACTTC. Its protein is CASSLVGGPTYEQYF.

The chain uses TRBV20-1 and TRBJ1-6; possible D gene TRBD1, 5 bases. CDR3 length equals 13 residues. CDR1 DFQATT and CDR2 SNEGSKA come from the germline V gene (reference sequence). V was clipped by 2 bases and J by 8 bases, with 10 bases between them. CDR3 nucleotide sequence: TGCAGTGCTAGATCAGGGTTGGATTCACCCCTCCACTTT. Translated: CSARSGLDSPLHF.

This clonotype was recorded once. V usage is TRBV12-3 or TRBV12-4 and J usage is TRBJ1-2; D gene unclear. The V end was cut by 2 bases, the J end by 2 bases, with 6 bases between. The CDR3 is 13 amino acids. The CDR3 region has the DNA TGTGCCAGCAGTTTAATACGGAACTATGGCTACACCTTC. This translates into CASSLIRNYGYTF.